Each of the 8 T cell receptor beta chains below was sequenced from the same sample in a study of technical replicates of blood from a handful of donors. Using immunoSEQ multiplex PCR, the repertoire was profiled, and TCRdb retains in-frame clones only, with some absent. The sample lists about 59,000 clones, about 90% occurring once. Sequenced input: PBMCs. Receptor source: a human donor in good health. Some clones in this sample may be carry-over from other donors' samples.

The rearrangement joins TRBV4-1 to TRBJ2-7, with D possibly TRBD1 on 5 matching bases. The germline V and J ends were trimmed by 8 bases and 0 bases, with 11 bases remaining between them. In germline, CDR1 is MGHRA, CDR2 YSYEKL. CDR3 length equals 13 residues. DNA for the CDR3: TGCGCCAGCGGGGCTTCGTACTCCTACGAGCAGTACTTC. This gives the protein CASGASYSYEQYF.

A note on this clone: The same CDR3 is also encoded by other DNA sequences in this sample. V and J are TRBV4-3 and TRBJ1-1; D ambiguous. Trimming took 2 bases from V and 1 from J, leaving 5 bases between them. Germline V gene data show CDR1 as LGHNA and CDR2 as YSLEER. This CDR3 spans 13 amino acids. The CDR3 sequence is CASSQNKNTEAFF. The CDR3 bases are TGCGCCAGCAGCCAAAACAAGAACACTGAAGCTTTCTTT.

This clone was detected only a few times. V is TRBV9 and J is TRBJ1-2; tentative D call: TRBD1 (5 bases). Trimming removed 4 bases at V and 3 bases at J, with 13 bases between. The CDR3 is made up of 14 amino acids. CDR1 and CDR2 from the germline V gene are SGDLS and YYNGEE. The DNA for the CDR3 is TGTGCCAGCAGCACCCAGGGAGGGGACTATGGCTACACCTTC. Translation gives CASSTQGGDYGYTF.

V and J are TRBV4-3 and TRBJ2-7; 9 bases line up with TRBD2. The CDR3 consists of 15 residues. The ends lost 0 bases at V and 3 bases at J; junction bases unmatched: 3. The germline V gene has CDR1 LGHNA and CDR2 YSLEER. The CDR3 nucleotides are TGCGCCAGCAGCCAAGAGCGGGAGGGCCTCTACGAGCAGTACTTC. Translation gives CASSQEREGLYEQYF.

The CDR3 reads CATKYSGSFRETQYF. The DNA for the CDR3 is TGTGCCACCAAATATAGCGGGAGTTTCCGGGAGACCCAGTACTTC. The rearrangement links TRBV7-2 to TRBJ2-5; TRBD2 agrees at 9 bases. Germline CDR1 SGHTA, CDR2 FQGNSA. The CDR3 is made up of 15 amino acids. The V segment lost 10 bases and the J segment 5 bases; nucleotides outside the gene matches: 14. The full variable domain, completed using reference TRBV7-2 and TRBJ2-5, is GAGVSQSPSNKVTEKGKDVELRCDPISGHTALYWYRQSLGQGLEFLIYFQGNSAPDKSGLPSDRFSAERTGGSVSTLTIQRTQQEDSAVYLCATKYSGSFRETQYFGPGTRLLVL.

The rearrangement links TRBV11-1 to TRBJ2-3, with 14 bases that match TRBD2. The CDR3 has 18 amino acids. Germline V gene lookup returns CDR1 SGHAT and CDR2 FQDESV (reference sequence). With 5 bases clipped from V and 0 bases from J, the junction kept 7 bases outside the gene matches. This chain's CDR3 is CASSRLAGGRGSTDTQYF. As DNA, the CDR3 is TGTGCCAGCAGCCGACTAGCGGGAGGGAGGGGTAGCACAGATACGCAGTATTTT.

The V call is TRBV7-3, the J call TRBJ2-7; possibly TRBD1 for D (8 bases). Trimming shortened V by 5 bases and J by 4 bases, and 15 bases separated the two germline ends. The CDR3 covers 14 residues. In germline, CDR1 is SGHTA, CDR2 FQGTGA. The chain's CDR3 is CASSPQGGNYEQYF. Here the CDR3 DNA reads TGTGCCAGCAGCCCACAGGGGGGGAATTACGAGCAGTACTTC.

V is TRBV6-5 and J is TRBJ1-6; 7 bases align to TRBD1. After removal of 8 bases from V and 10 bases from J, the junction contained 11 bases not matched to a gene. This CDR3 has 14 residues. The germline CDR1 and CDR2 sequences are MNHEY and SVGAGI. This chain's CDR3 is CASGPDRVGSPLHF. CDR3 nucleotide sequence: TGTGCCAGCGGTCCCGACAGGGTAGGGTCACCCCTCCACTTT.